This record covers a single TCR beta chain. It has no known antigen specificity. Base qualities are missing; no much larger clone stands one base away. This sample stems from a study of T cell repertoires in cytomegalovirus infection (dated by TCRdb to between 2019 and 2020). Background for the entire study: Because public TCR beta signatures pointed to carriage of CMV infection together with the matching HLA type, the HLA type of each donor mattered for the analysis.

Sequencing relied on an Illumina HiSeq 1500. TCRdb passed the public sequencing reads through fastp at Q25 and MiXCR, retaining productive beta sequences. One record per CDR3 amino acid sequence lists the most common genes and DNA. In this sample the table shows approximately 490,000 distinct CDR3 sequences, approximately 10% of which occur a single time. Of the sample, 10% falls within the top ten clones. Trimming costs V 5 bases and J 3 bases, and their ends lie 13 bases apart. Including cysteine and phenylalanine, the CDR3 has 14 amino acids. Only the CDR3 DNA stays, 42 bases, in frame from base 1. The CDR1 and CDR2 encoded by the germline V gene are MDHEN and SYDVKM. Study-wide findings and limitations: In both this cohort and an independent cohort of some 370 donors, the cumulative frequency of public TCR beta family members distinguished carriers of CMV infection plus the relevant HLA type. The ex vivo response was dominated by HLA-C-restricted CMV-specific TCR beta clonotypes, which also provided the single most frequent clonotype in two of eight donors.

The receptor was isolated from a human donor in good health (CMV status not recorded). Some clones in this sample may be carry-over from other donors' samples. The sequencing sample was made of PBMCs. The chain was built from TRBV28 and TRBJ1-1; confidence is insufficient to name the D gene. The DNA sequence follows: TGTGCCAGCAGTCGCCTAAAATGGGACACTGAAGCTTTCTTT. Translated, it gives CASSRLKWDTEAFF. Where the CDR3 stops, the reference TRBV28 and TRBJ1-1 genes take over; the full variable domain is DVKVTQSSRYLVKRTGEKVFLECVQDMDHENMFWYRQDPGLGLRLIYFSYDVKMKEKGDIPEGYSVSREKKERFSLILESASTNQTSMYLCASSRLKWDTEAFFGQGTRLTVV.